Detailed here is one TCR beta chain. A quantity of roughly 0.5 to 1 ug RNA underwent reverse transcription using random hexamers. Amplification of TCR beta CDR3 by immunoSEQ multiplex PCR spanned 54 Vbeta and 13 Jbeta. One entry per CDR3 protein results from TCRdb running MiXCR on the immunoSEQ multiplex PCR reads. The sample yields some 120,000 distinct CDR3 sequences, approximately 94% seen once. This record comes from a study of CD8 T cells in Susac syndrome. Bulk CD8+ and CD4+ cells came from magnetic negative isolation; CD8+ TEMRA by FACS. The CDR3 covers 12 residues. V lost 6 bases, J lost 2 bases, and 8 bases lay in between. In germline, CDR1 is MNHEY, CDR2 SVGAGI.

Material for sequencing was CD4+ T cells from PBMCs. V gene TRBV6-5 combines with J gene TRBJ2-7; D might be TRBD1 (6 bases). The receptor's source is a human donor with multiple sclerosis. Written as DNA, the CDR3 is TGTGCCAGCAGCAGGACAGCCTACGAGCAGTACTTC. Protein sequence: CASSRTAYEQYF.